This T cell receptor (beta chain) was profiled in a study of low-dose radiotherapy and immunotherapy resistance in tumors. Background on the study: The study delivered 0.5 Gy per fraction every 2 weeks to Cohort 1, totaling 6.5 Gy. Each patient was administered nivolumab intravenously at 240 mg, which was a flat dose, every two weeks, along with intravenous ipilimumab at 1 mg/kg every six weeks. Oral aspirin at 300 mg was taken daily by patients for four cycles, beginning on cycle 1 day 1.

Alpha and beta chains were covered, as first-strand cDNA relied on TRAV- and TRBV-specific primers. PCR amplification of the TCRs was performed with Phusion for about 20 PCR cycles, and it relied on a constant-region primer together with a V-primer adapter. A single record per CDR3 protein comes from TCRdb applying MiXCR to the reads. This table holds 60,000 to 75,000 distinct CDR3 sequences, about a quarter found once. Germline CDR1 reads SGHRS; CDR2 reads YFSETQ. This CDR3 has 17 amino acids. J gave up 3 bases and V 0 bases, and 11 bases lay outside the gene matches. The time point denotes: before trial treatment.

The chain combines TRBV5-1 with TRBJ2-7; 8 bases agree with TRBD1. This TCR derives from a male donor with rectosigmoid adenocarcinoma. Sequences were derived from PBMCs, sampled before treatment. The CDR3 region has the DNA TGCGCCAGCAGCTTGGCCGGTGGACAGGGCCCCGTCTACGAGCAGTACTTC. Encoded protein: CASSLAGGQGPVYEQYF.